What follows is one TCR beta chain and its context. Its antigen is as yet unknown. This entry is derived from a study of post-analysis software for immune sequencing data. Findings and limits, study-wide: TRBV5-6, TRBV5-1 and TRBV20-1 belonged to a set of roughly 5 TRBV segments that were more frequent in patients than controls.

Per germline, CDR1 SGHTA and CDR2 FQGNSA. The J segment lost 7 bases and the V segment lost 1 base, leaving 3 bases of the junction unmatched. CDR3 length: 15 residues. Unique molecular identifiers tagged the TCR beta cDNA libraries. TCRdb analysed the PCR reads with MiXCR anew, one entry per CDR3 protein. The table shows hundreds of thousands of distinct CDR3 sequences, with 25% to 30% occurring only once. The chain joins TRBV7-2 to TRBJ1-6; TRBD1 aligns across 8 bases. Source material: blood. The sequence derives from a girl aged 10-17 years with multiple sclerosis. The CDR3 DNA reads TGTGCCAGCAGCTTAGGGACAGGGAGGAATTCACCCCTCCACTTT. Protein: CASSLGTGRNSPLHF.